This T cell receptor beta chain was profiled in a study of blood T cell repertoires in COVID-19. Study context: Samples of COVID-19 (acute and convalescent) were obtained from the United States, Italy and Spain. PBMCs, B-cell-depleted T cells, or T cells were the source of the cDNA or gDNA that made up the material.

In the study's own analysis: Estimates of nucleated cell counts were drawn from the amplification of reference gene primers. Method: immunoSEQ multiplex PCR; TCRdb's copy keeps in-frame clones and lacks some. The V and J calls and the clone size are those of that table, but D and trimming were determined from the DNA. This table has approximately 450,000 clones, around 88% appearing once. The V gene's germline CDR1 is MGHRA and CDR2 YSYEKL. The CDR3 is 17 residues long. V was clipped by 4 bases and J by 1 base, with 19 bases between them. This clone was recorded only once. The genes are TRBV4-1 and TRBJ2-5; a weak D match, TRBD2 (7 bases). Material: peripheral blood. The sequence derives from a woman aged 25 to 39 with acute or convalescent COVID-19. CDR3 nucleotides: TGCGCCAGCAGCCGTAGTGGGAGGGGGGGAGCCCAAGAGACCCAGTACTTC. Translated, it gives CASSRSGRGGAQETQYF.